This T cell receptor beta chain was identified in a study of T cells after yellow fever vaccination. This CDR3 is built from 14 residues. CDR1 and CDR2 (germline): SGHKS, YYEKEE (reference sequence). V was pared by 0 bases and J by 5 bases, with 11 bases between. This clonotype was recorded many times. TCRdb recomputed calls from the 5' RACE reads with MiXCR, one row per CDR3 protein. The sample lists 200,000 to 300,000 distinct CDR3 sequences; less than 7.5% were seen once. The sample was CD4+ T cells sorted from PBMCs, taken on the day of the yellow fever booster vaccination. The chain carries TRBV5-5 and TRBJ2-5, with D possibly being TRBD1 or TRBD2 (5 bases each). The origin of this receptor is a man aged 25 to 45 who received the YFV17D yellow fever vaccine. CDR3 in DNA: TGTGCCAGCAGCTTGGATTCGGGGCGGGAGACCCAGTACTTC. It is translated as CASSLDSGRETQYF.